There are a few counts of the clone carrying this TCR beta chain. The data were obtained in a study of T cells in Graves' hyperthyroidism and ophthalmopathy. TCR beta CDR3 regions were amplified from RNA. HTBI primers were employed in a first-round RT-PCR of the TCR CDR3. TCRdb analysed the multiplex PCR reads with MiXCR anew, one entry per CDR3 protein. The sample includes a few hundred thousand distinct CDR3 sequences, approximately 13% seen only once; the top ten take almost 6%. The CDR3 sequence is 19 residues long. V shed 5 bases, J shed 1 base, and the junction held 17 bases outside the gene matches. CDR1 is SGHTA, CDR2 FQGTGA, per germline. Diagnoses were made from clinical symptoms, serum measures (thyroxine and TRAb), thyroid ultrasound and orbital computed tomography.

Sequencing used blood. The chain couples TRBV7-3 to TRBJ2-3; 8 bases agree with TRBD2. This sequence was found in a woman under 40 with Graves' hyperthyroidism that later progressed to Graves' ophthalmopathy. CDR3 loop: CASSPSGLDLPEGTDTQYF. Written as DNA, the CDR3 is TGTGCCAGCAGCCCCTCGGGACTAGACCTCCCCGAGGGCACAGATACGCAGTATTTT.